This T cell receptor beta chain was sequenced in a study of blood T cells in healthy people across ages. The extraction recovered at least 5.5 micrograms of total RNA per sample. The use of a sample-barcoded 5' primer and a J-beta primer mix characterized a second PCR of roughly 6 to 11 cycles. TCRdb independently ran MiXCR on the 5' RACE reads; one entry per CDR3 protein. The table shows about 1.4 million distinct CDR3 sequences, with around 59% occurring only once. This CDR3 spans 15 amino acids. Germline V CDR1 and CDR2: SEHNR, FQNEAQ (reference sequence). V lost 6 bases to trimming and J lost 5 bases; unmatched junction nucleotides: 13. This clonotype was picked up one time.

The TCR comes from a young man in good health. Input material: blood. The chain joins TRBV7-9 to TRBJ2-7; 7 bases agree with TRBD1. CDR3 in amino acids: CASSSTRTGTHEQYF. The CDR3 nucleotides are TGTGCCAGCAGTAGCACTCGGACAGGAACCCACGAGCAGTACTTC. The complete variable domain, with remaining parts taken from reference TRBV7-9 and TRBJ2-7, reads DTGVSQNPRHKITKRGQNVTFRCDPISEHNRLYWYRQTLGQGPEFLTYFQNEAQLEKSRLLSDRFSAERPKGSFSTLEIQRTEQGDSAMYLCASSSTRTGTHEQYFGPGTRLTVT.